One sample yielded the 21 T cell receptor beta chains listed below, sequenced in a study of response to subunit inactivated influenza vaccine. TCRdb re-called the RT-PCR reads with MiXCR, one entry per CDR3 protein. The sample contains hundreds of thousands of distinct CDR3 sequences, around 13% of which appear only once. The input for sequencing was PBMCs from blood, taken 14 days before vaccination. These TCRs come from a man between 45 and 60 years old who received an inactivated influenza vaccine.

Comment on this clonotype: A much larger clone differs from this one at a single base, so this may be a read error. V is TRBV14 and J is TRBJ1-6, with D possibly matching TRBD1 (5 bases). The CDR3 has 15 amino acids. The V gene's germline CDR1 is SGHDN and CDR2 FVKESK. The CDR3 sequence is CASSQDRVPNSPLPF. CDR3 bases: TGTGCCAGCAGCCAAGACAGGGTTCCTAATTCACCCCTCCCCTTT.

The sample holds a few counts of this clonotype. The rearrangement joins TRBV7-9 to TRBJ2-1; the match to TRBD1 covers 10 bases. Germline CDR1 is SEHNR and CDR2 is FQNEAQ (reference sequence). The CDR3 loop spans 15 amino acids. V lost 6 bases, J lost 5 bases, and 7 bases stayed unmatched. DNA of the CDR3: TGTGCCAGCAGTGGGACCGGGACAGGGGACAATGAGCAGTTCTTC. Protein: CASSGTGTGDNEQFF.

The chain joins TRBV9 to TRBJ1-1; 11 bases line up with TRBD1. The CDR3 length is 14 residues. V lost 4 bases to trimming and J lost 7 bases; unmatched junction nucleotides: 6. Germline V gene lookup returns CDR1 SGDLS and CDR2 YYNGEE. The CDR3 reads CASSNRDRGSEAFF. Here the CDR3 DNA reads TGTGCCAGCAGCAACAGGGACAGGGGGAGTGAAGCTTTCTTT.

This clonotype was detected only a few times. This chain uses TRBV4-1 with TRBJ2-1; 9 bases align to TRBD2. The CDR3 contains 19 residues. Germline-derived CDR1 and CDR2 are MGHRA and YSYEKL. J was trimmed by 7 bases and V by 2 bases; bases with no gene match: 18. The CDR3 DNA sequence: TGCGCCAGCAGCCAAAGGTCGGGGGACTTGGGACTAGCTAGGAATGAGCAGTTCTTC. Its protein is CASSQRSGDLGLARNEQFF.

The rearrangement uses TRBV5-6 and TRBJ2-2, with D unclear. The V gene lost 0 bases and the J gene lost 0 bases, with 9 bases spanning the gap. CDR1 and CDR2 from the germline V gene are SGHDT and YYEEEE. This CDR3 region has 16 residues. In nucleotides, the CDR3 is TGTGCCAGCAGCTTGGGTCCCCGAACGAACACCGGGGAGCTGTTTTTT. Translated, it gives CASSLGPRTNTGELFF.

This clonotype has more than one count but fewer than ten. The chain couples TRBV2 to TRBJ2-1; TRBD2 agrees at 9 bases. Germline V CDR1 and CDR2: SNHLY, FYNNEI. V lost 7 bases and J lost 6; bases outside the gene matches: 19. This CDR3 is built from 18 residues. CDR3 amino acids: CASIPGLAGRIFSNEQFF. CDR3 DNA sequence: TGTGCCAGCATCCCGGGGCTAGCGGGGCGGATTTTTAGCAATGAGCAGTTCTTC.

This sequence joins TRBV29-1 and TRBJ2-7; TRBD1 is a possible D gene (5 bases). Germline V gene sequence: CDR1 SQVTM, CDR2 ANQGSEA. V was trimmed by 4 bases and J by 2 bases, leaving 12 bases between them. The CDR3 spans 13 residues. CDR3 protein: CSVGGRQTYEQYF. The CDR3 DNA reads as TGCAGCGTTGGAGGTCGACAGACCTACGAGCAGTACTTC.

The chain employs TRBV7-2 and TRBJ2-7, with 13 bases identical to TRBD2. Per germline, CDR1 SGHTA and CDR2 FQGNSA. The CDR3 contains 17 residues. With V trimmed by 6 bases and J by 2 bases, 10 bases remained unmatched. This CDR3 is CASSPSGTSGKTYEQYF. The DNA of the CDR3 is TGTGCCAGCAGTCCTTCCGGGACTAGCGGGAAGACCTACGAGCAGTACTTC.

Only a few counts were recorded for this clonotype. CDR3 in amino acids: CASTPRALSGANVLTF. The CDR3 DNA follows: TGTGCCAGCACTCCCCGAGCCCTTTCTGGGGCCAACGTCCTGACTTTC. The rearrangement joins TRBV6-1 to TRBJ2-6; D unresolved. CDR1 and CDR2 (germline): MNHNS, SASEGT. Trimming shortened V by 7 bases and J by 1 base, and 14 bases separated the two germline ends. CDR3 length: 16 residues.

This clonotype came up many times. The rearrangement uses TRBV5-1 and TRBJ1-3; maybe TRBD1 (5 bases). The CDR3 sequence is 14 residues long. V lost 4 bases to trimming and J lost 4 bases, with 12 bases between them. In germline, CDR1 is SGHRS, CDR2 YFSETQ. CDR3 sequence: CASSIQGLGNTIYF. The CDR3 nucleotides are TGCGCCAGCAGCATCCAGGGCCTCGGAAACACCATATATTTT.

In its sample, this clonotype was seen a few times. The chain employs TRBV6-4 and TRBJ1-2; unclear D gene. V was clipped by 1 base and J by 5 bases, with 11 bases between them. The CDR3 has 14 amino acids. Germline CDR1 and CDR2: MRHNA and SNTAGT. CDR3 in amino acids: CASSDLPGGYGYTF. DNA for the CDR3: TGTGCCAGCAGTGACTTACCGGGAGGATATGGCTACACCTTC.

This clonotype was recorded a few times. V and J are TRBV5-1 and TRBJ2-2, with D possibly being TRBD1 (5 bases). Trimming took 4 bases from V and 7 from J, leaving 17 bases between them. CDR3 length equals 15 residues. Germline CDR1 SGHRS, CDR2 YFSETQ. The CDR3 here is CASSQPGANVGELFF. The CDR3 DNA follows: TGCGCCAGCAGCCAACCTGGGGCCAACGTCGGGGAGCTGTTTTTT.

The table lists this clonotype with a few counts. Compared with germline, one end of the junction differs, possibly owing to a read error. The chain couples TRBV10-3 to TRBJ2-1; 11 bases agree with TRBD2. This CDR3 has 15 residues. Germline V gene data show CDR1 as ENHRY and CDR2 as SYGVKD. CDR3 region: CAITHSGRAYNEQFF. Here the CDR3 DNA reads TGTGCCATCACCCATAGCGGGAGGGCCTATAATGAGCAGTTCTTC.

The CDR3 protein is CASSPLSGRALNEQFF. The DNA for the CDR3 is TGTGCCAGCAGTCCCCTTAGCGGGAGGGCCCTCAATGAGCAGTTCTTC. This chain links TRBV12-3 or TRBV12-4 with TRBJ2-1, with TRBD2 matching over 11 bases. This CDR3 region has 16 residues. V shed 5 bases and J 6 bases; nucleotides not matched to a gene: 9.

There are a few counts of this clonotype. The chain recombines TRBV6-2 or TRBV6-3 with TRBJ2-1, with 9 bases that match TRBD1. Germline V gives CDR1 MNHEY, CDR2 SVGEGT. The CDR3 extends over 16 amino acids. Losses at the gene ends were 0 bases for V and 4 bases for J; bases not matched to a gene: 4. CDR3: CASSYSPGQGYNEQFF. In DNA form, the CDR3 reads TGTGCCAGCAGTTACTCGCCGGGACAGGGTTACAATGAGCAGTTCTTC.

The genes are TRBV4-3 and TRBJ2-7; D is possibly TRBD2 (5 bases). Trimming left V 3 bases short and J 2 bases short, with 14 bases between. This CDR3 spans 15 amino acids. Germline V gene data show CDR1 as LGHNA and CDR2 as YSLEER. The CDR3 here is CASSQVRGGTYEQYF. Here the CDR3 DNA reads TGCGCCAGCAGCCAGGTGCGAGGAGGTACCTACGAGCAGTACTTC.

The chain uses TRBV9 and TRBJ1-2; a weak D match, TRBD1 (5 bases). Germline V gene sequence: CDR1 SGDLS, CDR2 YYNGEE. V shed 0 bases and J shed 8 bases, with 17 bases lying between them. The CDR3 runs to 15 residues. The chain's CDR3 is CASSVGDWKGLGYTF. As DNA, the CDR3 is TGTGCCAGCAGCGTAGGGGACTGGAAGGGCTTAGGCTACACCTTC.

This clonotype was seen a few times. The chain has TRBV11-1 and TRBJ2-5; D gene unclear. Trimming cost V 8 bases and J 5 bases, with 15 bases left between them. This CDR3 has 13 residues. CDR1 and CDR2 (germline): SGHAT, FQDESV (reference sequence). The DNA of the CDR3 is TGTGCCAGCGGAACCTTAGTGGCGGAGACCCAGTACTTC. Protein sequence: CASGTLVAETQYF. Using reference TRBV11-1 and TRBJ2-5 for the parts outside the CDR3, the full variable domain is EAEVAQSPRYKITEKSQAVAFWCDPISGHATLYWYRQILGQGPELLVQFQDESVVDDSQLPKDRFSAERLKGVDSTLKIQPAELGDSAMYLCASGTLVAETQYFGPGTRLLVL.

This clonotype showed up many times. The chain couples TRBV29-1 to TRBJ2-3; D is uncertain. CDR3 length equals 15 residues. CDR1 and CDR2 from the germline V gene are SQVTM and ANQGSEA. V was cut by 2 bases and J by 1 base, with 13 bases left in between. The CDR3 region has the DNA TGCAGCGTTGAATACCCCGCTCCTCGCACAGATACGCAGTATTTT. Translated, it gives CSVEYPAPRTDTQYF.

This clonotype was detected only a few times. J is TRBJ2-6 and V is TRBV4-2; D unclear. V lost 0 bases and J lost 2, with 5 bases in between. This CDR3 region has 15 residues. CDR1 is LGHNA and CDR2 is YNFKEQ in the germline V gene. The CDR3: CASSQDFTGANVLTF. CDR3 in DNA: TGTGCCAGCAGCCAAGATTTTACTGGGGCCAACGTCCTGACTTTC.

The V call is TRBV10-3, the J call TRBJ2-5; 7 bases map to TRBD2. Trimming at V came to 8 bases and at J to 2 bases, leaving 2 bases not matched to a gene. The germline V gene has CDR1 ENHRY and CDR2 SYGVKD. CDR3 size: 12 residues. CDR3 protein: CAIGRGQETQYF. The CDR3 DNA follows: TGTGCCATCGGGAGGGGACAAGAGACCCAGTACTTC.